Sequencing of this T cell receptor (beta chain) was carried out in a study of blood T cell repertoires in COVID-19. Study at large: PBMCs, B-cell-depleted T cells, or T cells were the source of the cDNA or gDNA that made up the material.

Germline CDR1 is SGHTA and CDR2 is FQGNSA. V was clipped by 5 bases and J by 4 bases, with 13 bases between them. This CDR3 contains 14 residues. Original methodology: Reference gene primer amplification yielded estimated nucleated cell counts. The method was immunoSEQ multiplex PCR; TCRdb's version includes in-frame clones alone and lacks a portion of them. V and J calls and clone size are as listed in that table; D and trimming were resolved from the DNA. This sample carries 300,000 to 400,000 clones, around nine tenths of them seen once, and the ten largest clones take around 7.9%. Enrolled during active infection, Seattle patients were then followed longitudinally.

This rearrangement joins TRBV7-2 to TRBJ2-3; a weak D match, TRBD2 (6 bases). Sequencing used peripheral blood. The sequence came from a woman aged 70 to 79 with COVID-19, enrolled during active disease. CDR3 sequence: CASSPTSSADTQYF. In DNA, the CDR3 is TGTGCCAGCAGCCCAACTAGCTCGGCAGATACGCAGTATTTT.